A single T cell receptor beta chain is shown here with its context. These data are taken from a study of T cell changes during pregnancy in multiple sclerosis. Profiling relied on immunoSEQ multiplex PCR, and the TCRdb table lists in-frame clones only, not all of them. In the table there are approximately 97,000 clones, approximately 90% of which are singletons. This clonotype was obtained from a female donor in good health, enrolled as a control in a pregnancy study. The sequencing used peripheral blood, collected in the second trimester of pregnancy.

DNA of the CDR3: TGTGCCAGCAGTGAGTTGGGGACAGGGACCGGGGAGCTGTTTTTT. This encodes CASSELGTGTGELFF. The chain couples TRBV2 to TRBJ2-2; TRBD1 agrees at 9 bases. Germline CDR1 is SNHLY and CDR2 is FYNNEI. V was pared by 3 bases and J by 5 bases, with 4 bases of the junction left unmatched. The CDR3 has 15 amino acids. The full variable domain, its missing parts supplied by reference TRBV2 and TRBJ2-2, is EPEVTQTPSHQVTQMGQEVILRCVPISNHLYFYWYRQILGQKVEFLVSFYNNEISEKSEIFDDQFSVERPDGSNFTLKIRSTKLEDSAMYFCASSELGTGTGELFFGEGSRLTVL.